The 8 T cell receptor beta chains below all came from one sample that was sequenced in a study of memory CD8 T cells in hepatitis C reinfection. Generated by immunoSEQ multiplex PCR, the TCRdb table keeps only in-frame clones and is missing some. Here the sample spans around 47,000 clones, roughly 90% being singletons. Time point reported: peak reinfection, 3 to 8 weeks after reinfection detection. No in vitro expansion preceded TCR sequencing of the sorted cells. Sequenced input: naive CD8+ T cells sorted from blood. The source is a man between 18 and 35 years old with hepatitis C virus infection.

The rearrangement uses TRBV19 and TRBJ2-5; 11 bases are shared with TRBD2. Per germline, CDR1 LNHDA and CDR2 SQIVND (reference sequence). The CDR3 sequence is 15 residues long. V trimming: 1 base; J trimming: 4 bases; junction bases outside the gene matches: 2. This CDR3 reads CASSIGLAGLETQYF. CDR3 DNA sequence: TGTGCCAGTAGTATAGGACTAGCGGGGCTAGAGACCCAGTACTTC.

V usage is TRBV4-2 and J usage is TRBJ1-1; a possible D gene is TRBD1 (6 bases). The V and J ends lost 0 bases and 5 bases respectively, with 10 bases between them. The CDR3 is 14 residues long. CDR1 LGHNA and CDR2 YNFKEQ come from the germline V gene. The CDR3 DNA follows: TGTGCCAGCAGCCAAGACAGGGGTGCGACTGAAGCTTTCTTT. Translation: CASSQDRGATEAFF.

This clone appeared once. The chain is built from TRBV7-9 and TRBJ2-1; perhaps TRBD2 as D (6 bases). The length of the CDR3 is 16 residues. Germline CDR1 SEHNR, CDR2 FQNEAQ (reference sequence). V lost 2 bases and J lost 6, with 17 bases in between. The CDR3 protein is CASSLMGMRGGNEQFF. CDR3 nucleotide sequence: TGTGCCAGCAGCTTAATGGGTATGCGGGGAGGCAATGAGCAGTTCTTC.

Note on this clone: The junction shows a germline mismatch at one end, possibly a read error. J is TRBJ2-3 and V is TRBV29-1; perhaps TRBD1 as D (6 bases). CDR1 and CDR2 from the germline V gene are SQVTM and ANQGSEA. The length of the CDR3 is 14 residues. In DNA, the CDR3 is TGCAGCGTGGAAGGACAGTCATCCACAGATACGCAGTATTTT. Its translation is CSVEGQSSTDTQYF.

The chain joins TRBV4-1 to TRBJ2-1, with 11 bases identical to TRBD2. Germline V gives CDR1 MGHRA, CDR2 YSYEKL. After removal of 4 bases from V and 3 bases from J, the junction contained 8 bases not matched to a gene. The CDR3 is 17 amino acids. The CDR3 nucleotides read TGCGCCAGCAGCCCGCAACCGGGACTAGCGGACTACAATGAGCAGTTCTTC. Translation gives CASSPQPGLADYNEQFF.

The V gene is TRBV27, the J gene TRBJ2-5, with TRBD2 identical over 7 bases. The DNA matches TRBJ2-7 better at its end, which makes the J call doubtful. The germline gives CDR1 MNHEY, CDR2 SMNVEV (reference sequence). This CDR3 is built from 14 residues. CDR3 nucleotides: TGTGCCAGCAGTTGGGCGGGAGAGCACTACGAGCAGTACTTC. Encoded protein: CASSWAGEHYEQYF.

This clone was detected only once. The genes are TRBV7-9 and TRBJ1-1, with D perhaps TRBD1 (5 bases). The V end lost 5 bases, the J end lost 4 bases, and 11 bases lay between the germline ends. Germline assignment: CDR1 SEHNR and CDR2 FQNEAQ (reference sequence). The CDR3 consists of 13 residues. The CDR3 DNA sequence: TGTGCCAGCAGCCCCCGGGGGTTCACTGAAGCTTTCTTT. It specifies CASSPRGFTEAFF.

This clone was found once. The rearrangement uses TRBV19 and TRBJ1-5, with a weak D call TRBD1 (5 bases). Germline loops: CDR1 LNHDA, CDR2 SQIVND (reference sequence). Trimming took 3 bases from V and 3 from J, leaving 18 bases between them. The CDR3 loop spans 17 amino acids. The CDR3 DNA reads TGTGCCAGTAGTATGGGGGGGATTGGGGCCTTCAATCAGCCCCAGCATTTT. This codes for CASSMGGIGAFNQPQHF.